A single sample is the source of the 24 T cell receptor beta chains below, sequenced in a study of cytomegalovirus exposure and HLA in healthy donors (dated 2017 in TCRdb). The receptor library was made with the immunoSEQ multiplex PCR assay. For the multiplex PCR, a mixture combining 60 forward primers for TCR Vbeta segments and 13 reverse primers for TCR Jbeta segments was used. What TCRdb holds here is the immuneACCESS table cut down to in-frame rearrangements. Part of the clones is not present; checked against another copy, under half of the missing clones reflect an unresolved V gene, and the others are unexplained. This sample's table carries under 200,000 clones. The ten largest clones represent about 0.8% of the sample. The specimen was PBMCs. The receptors come from a woman aged 18-29 years in good health and CMV-seropositive.

CDR3 coding DNA: TGTGCCAGCAGCTTACAACGGACACAAGTTGATTATAGCAATCAGCCCCAGCATTTT. Residues: CASSLQRTQVDYSNQPQHF. The chain has TRBV7-8 and TRBJ1-5; maybe TRBD1 (5 bases). From germline, CDR1 is SGHVS and CDR2 FQNEAQ. This CDR3 comprises 19 residues. V shed 2 bases and J shed 0 bases, with 20 bases lying between them.

The chain links TRBV29-1 to TRBJ1-1; possibly TRBD1 for D (5 bases). Germline V lookup: CDR1 SQVTM, CDR2 ANQGSEA. V was pared by 3 bases and J by 5 bases, with 7 bases between. The CDR3 consists of 11 residues. The CDR3 loop is CSVDRVTEAFF. The CDR3, as DNA: TGCAGCGTTGACAGGGTTACTGAAGCTTTCTTT.

J is TRBJ2-3 and V is TRBV5-4, with 8 positions matching TRBD2. The CDR3 has 14 amino acids. Germline CDR1 reads SGHNT; CDR2 reads YYREEE (reference sequence). Trimming took 2 bases from V and 5 from J; bases not matched to a gene: 4. The DNA for the CDR3 is TGTGCCAGCAGCTTAGCGGGAGCGAAAGATACGCAGTATTTT. The encoded protein is CASSLAGAKDTQYF. Full variable domain (outside the CDR3, taken from reference TRBV5-4 and TRBJ2-3): ETGVTQSPTHLIKTRGQQVTLRCSSQSGHNTVSWYQQALGQGPQFIFQYYREEENGRGNFPPRFSGLQFPNYSSELNVNALELDDSALYLCASSLAGAKDTQYFGPGTRLTVL.

The chain links TRBV6-1 to TRBJ1-2; 10 bases line up with TRBD1. CDR3 size: 16 residues. Trimming removed 4 bases from V and 4 bases from J; junction bases left unmatched: 9. Germline V CDR1 and CDR2: MNHNS, SASEGT. Here the CDR3 DNA reads TGTGCCAGCAGTGCTTGGGGGACAGGGGATCCCTATGGCTACACCTTC. Its translation is CASSAWGTGDPYGYTF.

The genes are TRBV7-2 and TRBJ1-3; 8 positions match TRBD1. Germline loops: CDR1 SGHTA, CDR2 FQGNSA. CDR3 length equals 14 residues. V dropped 1 base and J dropped 9; count of bases not matched to a gene: 5. As DNA, the CDR3 is TGTGCCAGCAGCTTAGTAGGACAGGGTGGCACCATATATTTT. Its protein is CASSLVGQGGTIYF.

V and J are TRBV7-3 and TRBJ1-1; D is unresolved. V shed 4 bases and J shed 0 bases, with 9 bases lying between them. Germline CDR1 and CDR2: SGHTA and FQGTGA. This CDR3 is built from 14 residues. In DNA form, the CDR3 reads TGTGCCAGCAGCTCAGGTCCGATGAACACTGAAGCTTTCTTT. This codes for CASSSGPMNTEAFF.

The rearrangement links TRBV6-1 to TRBJ1-2; no definite D call. The CDR3 runs to 11 residues. Trimming pared 6 bases from V and 4 bases from J, leaving 6 bases between. Germline V gives CDR1 MNHNS, CDR2 SASEGT. CDR3 region: CASSPGYGYTF. CDR3 in DNA: TGTGCCAGCAGCCCAGGCTATGGCTACACCTTC.

V is TRBV2 and J is TRBJ1-3; D ambiguous. Germline V gives CDR1 SNHLY, CDR2 FYNNEI. V shed 6 bases and J shed 0 bases, with 9 bases lying between them. The CDR3 is 14 amino acids. The CDR3 is CASRVQNSGNTIYF. The CDR3 coding sequence is TGTGCCAGCAGGGTACAGAACTCTGGAAACACCATATATTTT.

The chain carries TRBV7-2 and TRBJ2-1, with TRBD2 identical over 12 bases. V was clipped by 0 bases and J by 2 bases; unmatched bases: 5. Per the germline V gene, CDR1 is SGHTA and CDR2 is FQGNSA. This CDR3 is 18 amino acids long. The CDR3 DNA sequence: TGTGCCAGCAGCTTAGCGGCCTGGACTAGCGGGACCTACAATGAGCAGTTCTTC. The encoded protein is CASSLAAWTSGTYNEQFF. The whole variable domain, remainder taken from reference TRBV7-2 and TRBJ2-1, is GAGVSQSPSNKVTEKGKDVELRCDPISGHTALYWYRQSLGQGLEFLIYFQGNSAPDKSGLPSDRFSAERTGGSVSTLTIQRTQQEDSAVYLCASSLAAWTSGTYNEQFFGPGTRLTVL.

This chain connects TRBV2 to TRBJ1-5; 8 bases match TRBD1. The CDR3 is 14 residues long. Per germline, CDR1 SNHLY and CDR2 FYNNEI. The trim removed 3 bases at V and 10 bases at J, leaving 8 bases unmatched. The CDR3 here is CASSDRTGLIPQHF. The CDR3 DNA is TGTGCCAGCAGTGATCGGACAGGGCTCATACCCCAGCATTTT.

As to this clone: The sample contains more than one DNA sequence encoding this CDR3. The gene calls are TRBV5-1 and TRBJ2-7; a weak D match, TRBD2 (5 bases). In germline, CDR1 is SGHRS, CDR2 YFSETQ. Deletions cut 1 base from V and 0 bases from J, with 8 bases between. The CDR3 is 14 amino acids. CDR3 sequence reads: CASSLSGISYEQYF. For the CDR3, the DNA is TGCGCCAGCAGCTTGTCCGGGATCTCCTACGAGCAGTACTTC.

This sequence joins TRBV30 and TRBJ2-5; D perhaps matches TRBD2 (5 bases). The CDR3 loop spans 14 amino acids. The germline CDR1 and CDR2 sequences are GTSNPN and SVGIG (reference sequence). Trimming cost V 3 bases and J 0 bases, with 11 bases left between them. The CDR3 is CAWSRWGDQETQYF. CDR3 nucleotides: TGTGCCTGGAGCCGGTGGGGAGACCAAGAGACCCAGTACTTC.

This chain connects TRBV18 to TRBJ2-7; the match to TRBD2 covers 7 bases. After removal of 6 bases from V and 6 bases from J, the junction contained 20 bases not matched to a gene. This CDR3 is 17 amino acids long. Germline V gene sequence: CDR1 KGHSH, CDR2 LQKENI. CDR3 nucleotides: TGTGCCAGCTCCCGCATCGTCGGGGCGGGAGAAATGCCCGAGCAGTACTTC. Translated: CASSRIVGAGEMPEQYF. The whole variable domain, remainder taken from reference TRBV18 and TRBJ2-7, is NAGVMQNPRHLVRRRGQEARLRCSPMKGHSHVYWYRQLPEEGLKFMVYLQKENIIDESGMPKERFSAEFPKEGPSILRIQQVVRGDSAAYFCASSRIVGAGEMPEQYFGPGTRLTVT.

This sequence joins TRBV5-6 and TRBJ2-1, with D tentatively TRBD2 (5 bases). Trimming shortened V by 4 bases and J by 4 bases, and 15 bases separated the two germline ends. The CDR3 contains 15 residues. Germline V gene data show CDR1 as SGHDT and CDR2 as YYEEEE. This CDR3 reads CASSPLAVAYNEQFF. The DNA for the CDR3 is TGTGCCAGCAGCCCGCTAGCAGTGGCGTACAATGAGCAGTTCTTC.

On this clone itself: Distinct nucleotide sequences in the sample also encode this CDR3. The chain uses TRBV18 and TRBJ2-7; D is undetermined. Germline CDR1 KGHSH, CDR2 LQKENI. CDR3 size: 14 residues. Trimming shortened V by 2 bases and J by 2 bases, and 10 bases separated the two germline ends. The CDR3 sequence is CASSPSAVPYEQYF. For the CDR3, the DNA is TGTGCCAGCTCACCAAGTGCGGTTCCCTACGAGCAGTACTTC.

The V and J genes are TRBV6-1 and TRBJ2-7, with D perhaps matching TRBD2 (7 bases). The CDR3 has 14 residues. Trimming removed 2 bases at V and 2 bases at J, with 10 bases between. Germline V lookup: CDR1 MNHNS, CDR2 SASEGT. The CDR3 region has the DNA TGTGCCAGCAGTGAAAACGGGGGGCCCTACGAGCAGTACTTC. Protein product: CASSENGGPYEQYF.

The chain joins TRBV7-6 to TRBJ1-1, with D possibly TRBD1 on 6 matching bases. Germline V CDR1 and CDR2: SGHVS, FNYEAQ. With 5 bases removed from V and 1 base from J, the gap between germline ends came to 11 bases. The CDR3 extends over 14 amino acids. CDR3 DNA sequence: TGTGCCAGCAGCACAGGGATGGCGAACACTGAAGCTTTCTTT. This gives the protein CASSTGMANTEAFF.

The CDR3 region has the DNA TGTGCCAGCAGCTTTCGCGGTGCCTACAATGAGCAGTTCTTC. The encoded protein is CASSFRGAYNEQFF. This chain uses TRBV5-4 with TRBJ2-1; unclear D gene. V was trimmed by 2 bases and J by 2 bases, leaving 8 bases between them. The CDR3 consists of 14 residues. The germline V gene has CDR1 SGHNT and CDR2 YYREEE (reference sequence).

This chain connects TRBV5-1 to TRBJ2-5; possibly TRBD1 for D (6 bases). The CDR3 extends over 14 amino acids. Germline CDR1 is SGHRS and CDR2 is YFSETQ. Trimming took 0 bases from V and 3 from J, leaving 9 bases between them. The CDR3 nucleotides are TGCGCCAGCAGCTTGGTTGGGGGCGAAGAGACCCAGTACTTC. Translated, it gives CASSLVGGEETQYF.

The gene calls are TRBV9 and TRBJ1-2; 8 bases line up with TRBD1. CDR3 length: 15 amino acids. Trimming at V came to 0 bases and at J to 3 bases, leaving 4 bases not matched to a gene. Germline assignment: CDR1 SGDLS and CDR2 YYNGEE. The CDR3 DNA reads as TGTGCCAGCAGCGTAGCAACAGGGGGAGACTATGGCTACACCTTC. The encoded protein is CASSVATGGDYGYTF.

This rearrangement joins TRBV28 to TRBJ1-2, with 8 positions matching TRBD1. Per the germline V gene, CDR1 is MDHEN and CDR2 is SYDVKM. The CDR3 spans 16 residues. V lost 6 bases and J lost 4; bases outside the gene matches: 13. The CDR3 DNA follows: TGTGCCAGCAGGATTCCCCCGGGTGGACAGGGCTATGGCTACACCTTC. As protein: CASRIPPGGQGYGYTF.

V is TRBV5-4 and J is TRBJ1-2; 10 positions match TRBD1. V shed 1 base and J 6 bases; nucleotides not matched to a gene: 6. The CDR3 is 15 residues long. Per the germline V gene, CDR1 is SGHNT and CDR2 is YYREEE (reference sequence). CDR3 bases: TGTGCCAGCAGCTTGAGGGACAGGGGTAGAGATGGCTACACCTTC. Translated, it gives CASSLRDRGRDGYTF. Complete variable domain (other parts from reference TRBV5-4 and TRBJ1-2): ETGVTQSPTHLIKTRGQQVTLRCSSQSGHNTVSWYQQALGQGPQFIFQYYREEENGRGNFPPRFSGLQFPNYSSELNVNALELDDSALYLCASSLRDRGRDGYTFGSGTRLTVV.

The chain has TRBV30 and TRBJ2-1; 15 nucleotides line up with TRBD2. Germline V gene lookup returns CDR1 GTSNPN and CDR2 SVGIG (reference sequence). Trimming cost V 6 bases and J 1 base; bases outside gene matches: 10. This CDR3 has 18 amino acids. The CDR3 region is CACQGLAGGSGSYNEQFF. The CDR3 DNA is TGTGCCTGTCAGGGACTAGCGGGAGGATCAGGGTCCTACAATGAGCAGTTCTTC.

With respect to this clone: Sequence at one end of the junction differs from germline and may be a read error. The chain is built from TRBV5-1 and TRBJ2-1; 11 bases line up with TRBD2. CDR1 and CDR2 from the germline V gene are SGHRS and YFSETQ. CDR3 size: 16 residues. For the CDR3, the DNA is TGCGCCGGCAGCTTGGCGGGACTAGCGGTCTACAATGAGCAGTTCTTC. The encoded protein is CAGSLAGLAVYNEQFF.